The present TCR beta chain was sequenced within a study of PD-L1 blockade in urothelial cancer. As for the study in general: At 3 weeks (second dose) and 6 weeks after starting treatment, blood was analyzed. Researchers found blood samples held a median of 141,255 T cells. The study, taken as a whole, reports: Below-median pretreatment blood TCR clonality was associated with improved progression-free and overall survival.

About this clone itself: Its antigen is unknown.

CDR3 length: 18 residues. Germline-derived CDR1 and CDR2 are LGHNA and YNFKEQ. With 0 bases clipped from V and 2 bases from J, the junction kept 7 bases outside the gene matches. Assay: immunoSEQ multiplex PCR; the TCRdb copy retains only in-frame clones and omits some. The profile shows about 70,000 clones, 80% to 85% of them singletons. The sequenced sample was PBMCs, obtained around atezolizumab (anti-PD-L1) treatment. The sequence was obtained from a man between 70 and 80 years old with urothelial cancer. This chain joins TRBV4-2 and TRBJ2-2; 9 bases are a match to TRBD2. The CDR3: CASSQEELAGLNTGELFF. The CDR3 DNA sequence: TGTGCCAGCAGCCAAGAAGAGCTAGCGGGACTTAACACCGGGGAGCTGTTTTTT.